This T cell receptor beta chain was profiled in a study of shared clonotypes between healthy human individuals. Findings of the study overall: Sequencing depth was expected to influence donor clonotype sharing. Generation probability values for non-shared clonotypes were lower than those for clonotypes shared by all four donors.

Donors were healthy HIV-negative adults without recently reported acute infections or vaccinations. Notes on this clone: What it binds is unknown.

Only in-frame clones appear in the TCRdb table, and some are missing; sequencing was by immunoSEQ multiplex PCR. The sample comprises more than 1,200,000 clones, around 98.5% of which are singletons, and about 0.34% rests with the top ten. The trim removed 5 bases at V and 1 base at J, leaving 10 bases unmatched. The CDR3 is made up of 16 amino acids. Per germline, CDR1 SGHKS and CDR2 YYEKEE (reference sequence). The sequence was obtained from a man in his thirties or forties in good health. Sample: naive CD4+ T cells sorted from blood. The subset: CD45RA+ positively selected. V usage is TRBV5-5 and J usage is TRBJ2-5, with 8 bases identical to TRBD1. This CDR3 reads CASRLGQVNLQETQYF. The CDR3 nucleotides read TGTGCCAGCAGACTGGGACAGGTTAATCTCCAAGAGACCCAGTACTTC. Complete variable domain (other parts from reference TRBV5-5 and TRBJ2-5): DAGVTQSPTHLIKTRGQQVTLRCSPISGHKSVSWYQQVLGQGPQFIFQYYEKEERGRGNFPDRFSARQFPNYSSELNVNALLLGDSALYLCASRLGQVNLQETQYFGPGTRLLVL.